This record looks at one T cell receptor (beta chain) sequence and its context. The V gene's germline CDR1 is SGHRS and CDR2 YFSETQ. The V and J ends lost 5 bases and 4 bases, in that order; junction bases with no gene match: 4. The CDR3 is 14 amino acids. The sample belongs to a study of blood T cell repertoires in COVID-19. Per the authors' pipeline: Cell counts per sample came from amplifying reference gene primers. The repertoire was sequenced with immunoSEQ multiplex PCR; TCRdb's copy has only in-frame clones and lacks some. V, J and clone size are those of that table, while D and trimming were read from the DNA. The data contain about 160,000 clones, approximately 87% of them seen just once; the ten biggest clones take up approximately 10%. During active infection, Seattle patients enrolled and were then monitored through disease.

The chain is built from TRBV5-1 and TRBJ1-1, with 11 bases lining up with TRBD1. Sequenced input: peripheral blood. The clonotype was recovered from a woman in her 70s with COVID-19, enrolled during active disease. The CDR3 region is CASSAGTGGTEAFF. CDR3 coding DNA: TGCGCCAGCAGTGCCGGGACAGGGGGCACTGAAGCTTTCTTT.